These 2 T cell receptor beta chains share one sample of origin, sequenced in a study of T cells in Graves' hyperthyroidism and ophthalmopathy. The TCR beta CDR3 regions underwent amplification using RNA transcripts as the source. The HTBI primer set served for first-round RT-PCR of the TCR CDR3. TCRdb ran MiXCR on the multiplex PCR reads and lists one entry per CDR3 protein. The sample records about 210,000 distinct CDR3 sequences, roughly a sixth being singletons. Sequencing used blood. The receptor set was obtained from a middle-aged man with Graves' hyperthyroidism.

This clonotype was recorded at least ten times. The CDR3 DNA sequence: TGTGCCAGCAGCTTCGGACCTCGGGGTCTCGCTGGAAACACCATATATTTT. This gives the protein CASSFGPRGLAGNTIYF. The chain uses TRBV11-3 and TRBJ1-3, with unresolved D. This CDR3 has 17 residues. Trimming left V 3 bases short and J 2 bases short, with 17 bases between. Germline values: CDR1 SGHNT, CDR2 YENEEA.

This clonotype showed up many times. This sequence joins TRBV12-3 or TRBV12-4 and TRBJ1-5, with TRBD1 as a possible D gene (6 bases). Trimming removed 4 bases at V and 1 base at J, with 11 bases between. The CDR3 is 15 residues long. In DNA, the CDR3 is TGTGCCAGCAGTTCACCCGACAGGAGCAATCAGCCCCAGCATTTT. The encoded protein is CASSSPDRSNQPQHF.